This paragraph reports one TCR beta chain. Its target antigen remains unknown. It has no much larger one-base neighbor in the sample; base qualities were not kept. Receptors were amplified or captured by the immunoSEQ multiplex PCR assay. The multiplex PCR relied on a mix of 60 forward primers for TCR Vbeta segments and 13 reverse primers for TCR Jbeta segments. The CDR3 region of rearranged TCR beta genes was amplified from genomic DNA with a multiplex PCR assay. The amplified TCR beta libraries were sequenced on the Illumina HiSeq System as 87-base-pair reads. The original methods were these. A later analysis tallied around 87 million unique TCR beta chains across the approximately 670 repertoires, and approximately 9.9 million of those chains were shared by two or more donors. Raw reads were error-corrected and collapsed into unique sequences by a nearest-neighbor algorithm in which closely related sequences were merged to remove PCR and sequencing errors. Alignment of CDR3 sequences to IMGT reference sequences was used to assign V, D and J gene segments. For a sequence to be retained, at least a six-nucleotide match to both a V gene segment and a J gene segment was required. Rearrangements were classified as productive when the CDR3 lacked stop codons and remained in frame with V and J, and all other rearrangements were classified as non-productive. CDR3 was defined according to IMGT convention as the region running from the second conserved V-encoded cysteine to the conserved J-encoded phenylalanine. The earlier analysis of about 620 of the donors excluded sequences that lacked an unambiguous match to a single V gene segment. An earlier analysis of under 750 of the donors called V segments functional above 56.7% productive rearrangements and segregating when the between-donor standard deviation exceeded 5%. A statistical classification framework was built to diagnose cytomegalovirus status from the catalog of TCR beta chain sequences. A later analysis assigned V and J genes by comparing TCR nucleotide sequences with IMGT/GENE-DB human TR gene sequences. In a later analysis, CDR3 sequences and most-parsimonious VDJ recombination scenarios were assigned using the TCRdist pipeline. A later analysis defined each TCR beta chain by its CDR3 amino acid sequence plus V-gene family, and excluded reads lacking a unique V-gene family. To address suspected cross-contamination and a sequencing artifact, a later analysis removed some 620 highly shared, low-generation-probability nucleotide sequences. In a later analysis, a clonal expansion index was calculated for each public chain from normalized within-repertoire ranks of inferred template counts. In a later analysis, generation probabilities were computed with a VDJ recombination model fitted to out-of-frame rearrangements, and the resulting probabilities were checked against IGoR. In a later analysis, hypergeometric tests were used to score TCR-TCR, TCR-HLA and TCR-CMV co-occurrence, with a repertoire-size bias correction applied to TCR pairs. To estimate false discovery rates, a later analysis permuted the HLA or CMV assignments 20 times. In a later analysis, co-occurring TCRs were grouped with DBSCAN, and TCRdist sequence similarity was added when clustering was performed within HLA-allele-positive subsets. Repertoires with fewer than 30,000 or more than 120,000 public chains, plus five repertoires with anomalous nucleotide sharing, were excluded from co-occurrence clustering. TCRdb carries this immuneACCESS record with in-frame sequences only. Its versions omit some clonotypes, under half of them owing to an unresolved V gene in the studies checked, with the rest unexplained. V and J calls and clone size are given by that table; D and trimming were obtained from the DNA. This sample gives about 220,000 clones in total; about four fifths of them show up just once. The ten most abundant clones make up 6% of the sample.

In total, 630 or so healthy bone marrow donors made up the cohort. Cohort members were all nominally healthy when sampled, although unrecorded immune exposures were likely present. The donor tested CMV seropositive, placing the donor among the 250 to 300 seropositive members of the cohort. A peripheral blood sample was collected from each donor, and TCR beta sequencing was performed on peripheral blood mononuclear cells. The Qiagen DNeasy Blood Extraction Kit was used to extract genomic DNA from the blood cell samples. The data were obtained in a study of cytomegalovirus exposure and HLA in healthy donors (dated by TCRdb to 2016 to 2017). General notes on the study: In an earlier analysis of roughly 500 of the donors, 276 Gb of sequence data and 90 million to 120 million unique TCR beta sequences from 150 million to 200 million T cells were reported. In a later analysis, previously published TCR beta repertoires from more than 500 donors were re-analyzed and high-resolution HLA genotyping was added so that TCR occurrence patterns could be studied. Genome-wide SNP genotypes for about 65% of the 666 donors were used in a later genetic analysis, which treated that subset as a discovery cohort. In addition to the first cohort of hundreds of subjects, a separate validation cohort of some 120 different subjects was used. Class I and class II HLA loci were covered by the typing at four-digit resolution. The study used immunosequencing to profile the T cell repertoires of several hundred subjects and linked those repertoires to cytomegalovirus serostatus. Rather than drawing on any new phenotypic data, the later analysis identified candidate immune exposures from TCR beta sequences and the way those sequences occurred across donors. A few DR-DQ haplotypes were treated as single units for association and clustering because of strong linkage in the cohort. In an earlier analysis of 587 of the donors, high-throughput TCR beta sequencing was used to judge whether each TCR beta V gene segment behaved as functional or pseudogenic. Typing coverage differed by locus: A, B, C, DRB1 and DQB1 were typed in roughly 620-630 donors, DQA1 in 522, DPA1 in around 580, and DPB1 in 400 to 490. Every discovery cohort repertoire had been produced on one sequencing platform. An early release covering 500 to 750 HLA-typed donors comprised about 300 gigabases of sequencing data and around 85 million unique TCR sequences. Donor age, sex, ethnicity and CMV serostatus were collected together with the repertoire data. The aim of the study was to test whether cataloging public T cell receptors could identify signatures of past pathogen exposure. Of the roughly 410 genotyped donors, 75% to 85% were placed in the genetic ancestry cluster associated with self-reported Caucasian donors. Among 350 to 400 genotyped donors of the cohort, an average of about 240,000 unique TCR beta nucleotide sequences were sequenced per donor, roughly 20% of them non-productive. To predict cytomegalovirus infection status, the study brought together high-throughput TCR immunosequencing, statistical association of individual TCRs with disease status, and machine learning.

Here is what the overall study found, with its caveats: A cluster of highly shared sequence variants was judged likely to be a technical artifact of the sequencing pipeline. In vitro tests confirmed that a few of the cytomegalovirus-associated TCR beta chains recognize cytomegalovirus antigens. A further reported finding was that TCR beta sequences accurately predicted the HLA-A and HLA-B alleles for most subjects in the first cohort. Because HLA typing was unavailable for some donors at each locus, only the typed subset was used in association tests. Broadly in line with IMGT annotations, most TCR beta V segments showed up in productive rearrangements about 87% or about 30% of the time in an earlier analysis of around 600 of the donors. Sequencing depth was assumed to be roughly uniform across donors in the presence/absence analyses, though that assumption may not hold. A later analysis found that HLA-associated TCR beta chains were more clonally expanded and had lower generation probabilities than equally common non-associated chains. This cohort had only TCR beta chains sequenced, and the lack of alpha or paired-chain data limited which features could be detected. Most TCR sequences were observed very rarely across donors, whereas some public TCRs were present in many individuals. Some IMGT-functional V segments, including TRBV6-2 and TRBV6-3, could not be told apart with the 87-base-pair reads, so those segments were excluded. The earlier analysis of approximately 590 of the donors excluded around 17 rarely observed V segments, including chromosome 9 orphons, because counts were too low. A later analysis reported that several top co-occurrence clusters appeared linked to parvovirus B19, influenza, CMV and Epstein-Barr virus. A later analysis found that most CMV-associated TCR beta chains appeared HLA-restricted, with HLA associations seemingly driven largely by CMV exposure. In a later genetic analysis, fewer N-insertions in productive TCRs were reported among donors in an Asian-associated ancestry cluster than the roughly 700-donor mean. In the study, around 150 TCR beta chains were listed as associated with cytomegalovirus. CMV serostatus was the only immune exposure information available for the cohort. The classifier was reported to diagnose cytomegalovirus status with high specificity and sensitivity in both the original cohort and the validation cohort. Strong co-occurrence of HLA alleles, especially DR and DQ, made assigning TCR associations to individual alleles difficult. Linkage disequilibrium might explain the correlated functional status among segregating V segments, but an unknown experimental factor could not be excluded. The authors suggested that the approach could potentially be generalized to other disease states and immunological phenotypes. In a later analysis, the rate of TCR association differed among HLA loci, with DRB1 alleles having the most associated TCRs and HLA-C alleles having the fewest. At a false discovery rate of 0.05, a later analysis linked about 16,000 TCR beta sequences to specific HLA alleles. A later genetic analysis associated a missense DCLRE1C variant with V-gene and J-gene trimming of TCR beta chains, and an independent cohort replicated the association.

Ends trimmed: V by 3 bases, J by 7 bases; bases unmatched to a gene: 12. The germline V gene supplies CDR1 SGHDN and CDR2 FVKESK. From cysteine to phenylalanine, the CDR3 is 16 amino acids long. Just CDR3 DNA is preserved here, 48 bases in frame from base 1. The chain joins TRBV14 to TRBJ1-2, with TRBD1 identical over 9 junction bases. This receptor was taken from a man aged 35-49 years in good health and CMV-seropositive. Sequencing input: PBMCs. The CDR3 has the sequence CASSHQASGTGSGYTF. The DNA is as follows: TGTGCCAGCAGCCACCAGGCCTCCGGGACAGGGAGTGGCTACACCTTC.